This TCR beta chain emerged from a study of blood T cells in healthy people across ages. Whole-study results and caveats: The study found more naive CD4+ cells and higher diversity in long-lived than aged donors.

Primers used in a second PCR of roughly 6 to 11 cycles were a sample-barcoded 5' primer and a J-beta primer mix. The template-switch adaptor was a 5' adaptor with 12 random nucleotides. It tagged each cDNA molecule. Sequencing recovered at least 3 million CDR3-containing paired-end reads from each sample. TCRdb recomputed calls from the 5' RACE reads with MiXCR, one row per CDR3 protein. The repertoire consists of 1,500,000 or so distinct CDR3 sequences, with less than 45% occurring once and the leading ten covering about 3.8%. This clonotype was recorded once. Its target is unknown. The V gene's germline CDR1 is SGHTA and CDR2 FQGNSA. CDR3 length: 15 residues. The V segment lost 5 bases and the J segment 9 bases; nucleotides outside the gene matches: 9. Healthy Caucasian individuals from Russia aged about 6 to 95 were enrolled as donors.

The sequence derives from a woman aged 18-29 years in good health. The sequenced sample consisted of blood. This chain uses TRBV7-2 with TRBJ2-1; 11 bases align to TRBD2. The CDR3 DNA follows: TGTGCCAGCAGCCCCCGACTAGCGGGACAAGGTGAGCAGTTCTTC. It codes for CASSPRLAGQGEQFF.